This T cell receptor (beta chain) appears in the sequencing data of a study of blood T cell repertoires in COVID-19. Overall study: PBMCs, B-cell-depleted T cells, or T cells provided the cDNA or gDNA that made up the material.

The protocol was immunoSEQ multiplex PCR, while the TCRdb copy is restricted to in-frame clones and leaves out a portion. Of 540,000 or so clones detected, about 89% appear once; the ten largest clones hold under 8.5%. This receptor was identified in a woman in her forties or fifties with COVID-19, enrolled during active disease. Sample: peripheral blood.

CDR3 in DNA: TGCAGCGTTGTACAGGGGGTATCCTACGAGCAGTACTTC. Encoded protein: CSVVQGVSYEQYF. V is TRBV29-1 and J is TRBJ2-7, with 8 bases that match TRBD1. Germline V gene lookup returns CDR1 SQVTM and CDR2 ANQGSEA. J lost 1 base, V lost 4 bases, and 3 bases had no gene match. This CDR3 is 13 amino acids long.